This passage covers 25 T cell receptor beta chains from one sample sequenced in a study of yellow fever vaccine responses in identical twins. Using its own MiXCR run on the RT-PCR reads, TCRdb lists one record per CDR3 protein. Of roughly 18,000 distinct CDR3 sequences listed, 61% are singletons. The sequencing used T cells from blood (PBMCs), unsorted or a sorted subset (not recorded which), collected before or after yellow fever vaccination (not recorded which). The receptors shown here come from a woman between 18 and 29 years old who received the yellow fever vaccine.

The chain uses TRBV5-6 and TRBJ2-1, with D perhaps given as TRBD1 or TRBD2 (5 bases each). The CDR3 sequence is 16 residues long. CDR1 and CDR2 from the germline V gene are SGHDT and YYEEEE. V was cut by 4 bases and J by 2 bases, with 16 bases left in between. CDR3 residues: CASSRGGAWAYNEQFF. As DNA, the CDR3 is TGTGCCAGCAGCCGGGGCGGAGCCTGGGCCTACAATGAGCAGTTCTTC.

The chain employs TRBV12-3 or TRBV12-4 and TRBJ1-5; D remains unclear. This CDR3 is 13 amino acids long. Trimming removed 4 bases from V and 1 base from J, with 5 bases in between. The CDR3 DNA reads TGTGCCAGCAGTTCAATGAGCAATCAGCCCCAGCATTTT. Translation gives CASSSMSNQPQHF.

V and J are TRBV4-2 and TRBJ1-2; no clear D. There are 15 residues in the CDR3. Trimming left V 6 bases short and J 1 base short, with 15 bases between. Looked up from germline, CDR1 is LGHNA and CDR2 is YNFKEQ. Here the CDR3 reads CASSNRGRVNYGYTF. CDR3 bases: TGTGCCAGCAGTAACCGAGGACGGGTTAACTATGGCTACACCTTC.

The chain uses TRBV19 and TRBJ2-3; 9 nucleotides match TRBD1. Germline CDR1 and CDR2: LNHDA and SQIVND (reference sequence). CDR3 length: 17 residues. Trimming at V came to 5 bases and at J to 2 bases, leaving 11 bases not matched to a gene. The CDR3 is CASSPGTGPPFTDTQYF. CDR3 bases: TGTGCCAGTAGTCCCGGGACAGGGCCGCCCTTCACAGATACGCAGTATTTT.

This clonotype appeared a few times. CDR3 amino acids: CASSGTAYNEQFF. CDR3 DNA: TGTGCCAGCAGCGGGACTGCCTACAATGAGCAGTTCTTC. The V and J genes are TRBV7-2 and TRBJ2-1; tentatively, D is TRBD2 (6 bases). V lost 5 bases and J 2 bases, leaving 7 bases between the germline ends. Germline V gene sequence: CDR1 SGHTA, CDR2 FQGNSA. The CDR3 is 13 amino acids.

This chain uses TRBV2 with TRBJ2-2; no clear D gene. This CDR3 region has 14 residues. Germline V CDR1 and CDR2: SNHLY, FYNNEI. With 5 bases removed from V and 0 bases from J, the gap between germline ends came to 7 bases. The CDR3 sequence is CASSPTPNTGELFF. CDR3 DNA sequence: TGTGCCAGCAGTCCCACTCCGAACACCGGGGAGCTGTTTTTT.

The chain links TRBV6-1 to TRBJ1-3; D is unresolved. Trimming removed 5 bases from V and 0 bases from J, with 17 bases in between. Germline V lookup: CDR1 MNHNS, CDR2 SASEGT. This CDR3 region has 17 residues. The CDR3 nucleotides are TGTGCCAGCAGTCGTCTCTCTTCTCCTAGCTCTGGAAACACCATATATTTT. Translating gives CASSRLSSPSSGNTIYF.

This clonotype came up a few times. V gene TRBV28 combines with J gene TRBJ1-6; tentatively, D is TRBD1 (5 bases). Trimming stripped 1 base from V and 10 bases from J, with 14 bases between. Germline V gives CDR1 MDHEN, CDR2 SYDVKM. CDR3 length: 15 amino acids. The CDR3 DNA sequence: TGTGCCAGCAGTTTATTTGAGGCAGGGAGATCACCCCTCCACTTT. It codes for CASSLFEAGRSPLHF. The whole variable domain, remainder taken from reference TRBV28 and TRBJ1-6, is DVKVTQSSRYLVKRTGEKVFLECVQDMDHENMFWYRQDPGLGLRLIYFSYDVKMKEKGDIPEGYSVSREKKERFSLILESASTNQTSMYLCASSLFEAGRSPLHFGNGTRLTVT.

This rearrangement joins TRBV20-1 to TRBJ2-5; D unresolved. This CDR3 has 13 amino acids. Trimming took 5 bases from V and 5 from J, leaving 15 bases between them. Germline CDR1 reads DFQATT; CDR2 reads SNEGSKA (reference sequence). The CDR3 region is CSAPMWGWETQYF. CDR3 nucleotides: TGCAGTGCTCCTATGTGGGGATGGGAGACCCAGTACTTC.

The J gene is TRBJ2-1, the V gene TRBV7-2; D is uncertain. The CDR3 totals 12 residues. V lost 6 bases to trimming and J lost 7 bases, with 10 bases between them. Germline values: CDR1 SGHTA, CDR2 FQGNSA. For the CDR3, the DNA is TGTGCCAGCAGTTTAAGCCGGAATGAGCAGTTCTTC. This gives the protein CASSLSRNEQFF. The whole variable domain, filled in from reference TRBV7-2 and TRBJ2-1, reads GAGVSQSPSNKVTEKGKDVELRCDPISGHTALYWYRQSLGQGLEFLIYFQGNSAPDKSGLPSDRFSAERTGGSVSTLTIQRTQQEDSAVYLCASSLSRNEQFFGPGTRLTVL.

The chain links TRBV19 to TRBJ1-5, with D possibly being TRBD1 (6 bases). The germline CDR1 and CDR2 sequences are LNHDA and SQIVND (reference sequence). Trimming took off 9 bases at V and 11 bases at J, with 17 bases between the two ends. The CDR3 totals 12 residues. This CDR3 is CASQTGSRAQHF. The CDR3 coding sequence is TGTGCCAGCCAGACAGGCTCAAGGGCCCAGCATTTT.

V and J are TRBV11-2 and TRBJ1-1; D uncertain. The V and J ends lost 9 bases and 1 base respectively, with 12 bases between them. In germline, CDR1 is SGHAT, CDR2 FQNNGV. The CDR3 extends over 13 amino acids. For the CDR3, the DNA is TGTGCCAGTGCTCGGGTCGGGAACACTGAAGCTTTCTTT. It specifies CASARVGNTEAFF.

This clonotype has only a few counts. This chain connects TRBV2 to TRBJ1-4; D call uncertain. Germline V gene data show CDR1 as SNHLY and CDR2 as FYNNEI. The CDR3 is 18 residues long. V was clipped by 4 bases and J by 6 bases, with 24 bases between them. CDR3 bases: TGTGCCAGCAGTGTAGGCCCCCGGGTTTGGAGTCTACATGAAAAACTGTTTTTT. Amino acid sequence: CASSVGPRVWSLHEKLFF.

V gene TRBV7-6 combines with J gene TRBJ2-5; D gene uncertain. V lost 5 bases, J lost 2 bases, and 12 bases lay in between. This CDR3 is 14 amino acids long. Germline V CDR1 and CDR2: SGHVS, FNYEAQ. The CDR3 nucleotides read TGTGCCAGCAGCGCCAACAAGCTTCAAGAGACCCAGTACTTC. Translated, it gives CASSANKLQETQYF.

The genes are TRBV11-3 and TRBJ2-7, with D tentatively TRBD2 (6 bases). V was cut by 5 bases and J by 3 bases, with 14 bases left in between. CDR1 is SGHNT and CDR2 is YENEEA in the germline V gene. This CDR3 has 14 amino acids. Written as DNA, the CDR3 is TGTGCCAGCAGCGTTAGTAGCGGTTTCTACGAGCAGTACTTC. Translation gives CASSVSSGFYEQYF.

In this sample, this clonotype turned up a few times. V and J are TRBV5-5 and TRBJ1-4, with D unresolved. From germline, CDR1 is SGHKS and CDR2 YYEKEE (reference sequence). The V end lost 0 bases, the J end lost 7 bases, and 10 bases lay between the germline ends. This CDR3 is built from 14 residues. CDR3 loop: CASSLGERGEKLFF. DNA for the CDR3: TGTGCCAGCAGCTTGGGGGAAAGAGGTGAAAAACTGTTTTTT.

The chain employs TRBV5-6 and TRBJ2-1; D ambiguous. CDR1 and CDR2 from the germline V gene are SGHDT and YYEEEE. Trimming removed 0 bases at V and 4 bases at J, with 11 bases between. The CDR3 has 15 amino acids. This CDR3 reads CASSLGQNPYNEQFF. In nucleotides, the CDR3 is TGTGCCAGCAGCTTGGGCCAGAACCCATACAATGAGCAGTTCTTC. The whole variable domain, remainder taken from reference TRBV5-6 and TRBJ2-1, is DAGVTQSPTHLIKTRGQQVTLRCSPKSGHDTVSWYQQALGQGPQFIFQYYEEEERQRGNFPDRFSGHQFPNYSSELNVNALLLGDSALYLCASSLGQNPYNEQFFGPGTRLTVL.

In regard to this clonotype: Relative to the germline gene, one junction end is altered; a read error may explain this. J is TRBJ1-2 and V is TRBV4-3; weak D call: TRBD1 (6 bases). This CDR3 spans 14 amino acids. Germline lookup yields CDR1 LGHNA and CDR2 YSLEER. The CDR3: CASSHGGGQFSPHF. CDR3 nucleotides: TGCGCCAGCAGCCACGGGGGTGGACAGTTCTCCCCTCACTTC.

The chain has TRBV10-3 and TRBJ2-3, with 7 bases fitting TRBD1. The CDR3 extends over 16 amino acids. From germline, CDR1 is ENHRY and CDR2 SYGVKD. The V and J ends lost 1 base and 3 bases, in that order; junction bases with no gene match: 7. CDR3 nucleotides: TGTGCCATCAGTGAGTTTACAGGGGCGAGAACAGATACGCAGTATTTT. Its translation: CAISEFTGARTDTQYF.

CDR3 sequence reads: CSVEVGEETQYF. In DNA form, the CDR3 reads TGCAGCGTTGAAGTGGGGGAAGAGACCCAGTACTTC. The rearrangement links TRBV29-1 to TRBJ2-5; D is perhaps TRBD1 or TRBD2 (5 bases each). The CDR3 spans 12 residues. Germline values: CDR1 SQVTM, CDR2 ANQGSEA. The germline V and J ends were trimmed by 1 base and 3 bases, with 6 bases remaining between them.

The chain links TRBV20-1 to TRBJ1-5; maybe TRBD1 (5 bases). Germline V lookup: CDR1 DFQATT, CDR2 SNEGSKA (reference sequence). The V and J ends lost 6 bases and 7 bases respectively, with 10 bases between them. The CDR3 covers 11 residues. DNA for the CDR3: TGCAGTGCCACGGGGGGGCAGCCCCAGCATTTT. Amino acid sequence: CSATGGQPQHF.

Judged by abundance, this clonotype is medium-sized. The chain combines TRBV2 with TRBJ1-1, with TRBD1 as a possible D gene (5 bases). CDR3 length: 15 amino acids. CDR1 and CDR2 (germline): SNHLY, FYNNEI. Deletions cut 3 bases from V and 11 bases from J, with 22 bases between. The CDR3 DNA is TGTGCCAGCAGTGACGGGACGGTTGCACCCTCATGGGCTTTCTTT. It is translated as CASSDGTVAPSWAFF.

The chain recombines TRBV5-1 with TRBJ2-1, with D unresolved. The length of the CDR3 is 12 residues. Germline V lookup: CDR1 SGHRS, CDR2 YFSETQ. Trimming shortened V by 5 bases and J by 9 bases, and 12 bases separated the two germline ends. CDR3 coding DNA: TGCGCCAGCAGTCGTGATTCGGGTGAGCAGTTCTTC. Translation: CASSRDSGEQFF.

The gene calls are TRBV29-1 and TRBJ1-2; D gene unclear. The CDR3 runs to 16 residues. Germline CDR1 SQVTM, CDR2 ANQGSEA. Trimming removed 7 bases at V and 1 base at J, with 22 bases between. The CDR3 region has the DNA TGCAGCGCCTACGGAACCCGTCACAGCCATAACTATGGCTACACCTTC. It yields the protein CSAYGTRHSHNYGYTF.

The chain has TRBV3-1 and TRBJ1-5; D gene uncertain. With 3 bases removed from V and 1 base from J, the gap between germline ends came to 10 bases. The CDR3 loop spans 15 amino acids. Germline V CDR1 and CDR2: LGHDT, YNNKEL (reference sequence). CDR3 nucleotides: TGTGCCAGCAGCCAGGGTATGGGGAGCAATCAGCCCCAGCATTTT. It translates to CASSQGMGSNQPQHF.